The subject of this entry is one TCR beta chain. Seattle's enrolled individuals joined amid active infection and were then monitored longitudinally. This sample stems from a study of blood T cell repertoires in COVID-19. As for the study in general: Collection of acute and convalescent COVID-19 samples took place in the United States, Italy and Spain. PBMCs, B-cell-depleted T cells, or T cells provided the cDNA or gDNA that made up the material.

Per the authors' pipeline: Estimated nucleated cell counts came from reference gene primer amplification. Method: immunoSEQ multiplex PCR; TCRdb's copy keeps in-frame clones and lacks some. V and J calls and clone size are copied from that table; D and trimming were computed from the DNA. Of some 180,000 clones in the sample, 84% were seen once. V lost 5 bases to trimming and J lost 1 base, with 8 bases between them. The CDR3 is made up of 12 amino acids. From germline, CDR1 is SQVTM and CDR2 ANQGSEA. This chain links TRBV29-1 with TRBJ1-1; no clear D gene. This clonotype was sampled from a woman of 80 years or more with COVID-19, enrolled during active disease. The material sequenced was peripheral blood. This CDR3 is CSVRQTNTEAFF. CDR3 coding DNA: TGCAGCGTTCGACAAACGAACACTGAAGCTTTCTTT. The complete variable domain, with remaining parts taken from reference TRBV29-1 and TRBJ1-1, reads SAVISQKPSRDICQRGTSLTIQCQVDSQVTMMFWYRQQPGQSLTLIATANQGSEATYESGFVIDKFPISRPNLTFSTLTVSNMSPEDSSIYLCSVRQTNTEAFFGQGTRLTVV.